The 32 T cell receptor beta chains below come from one sample, sequenced in a study of T cell responses to AZD1222 COVID-19 vaccine. Sequencing used immunoSEQ multiplex PCR; TCRdb keeps in-frame clones, though not all of them. The repertoire has 250,000 to 300,000 clones, 94% of them found once; the top ten carry roughly 0.51%. The sequences come from peripheral blood, collected 28 days after the second AZD1222 dose. These receptors were taken from an adult who received the AZD1222 COVID-19 vaccine.

As DNA, the CDR3 is TGCGCCAGCAGCCAAGAACGTGCCCGCGGCTATGGCTACACCTTC. Its translation: CASSQERARGYGYTF. The chain uses TRBV4-1 and TRBJ1-2; D call uncertain. The CDR3 contains 15 residues. CDR1 is MGHRA and CDR2 is YSYEKL in the germline V gene. V lost 0 bases, J lost 4 bases, and 12 bases lay in between.

The chain combines TRBV5-1 with TRBJ1-1; TRBD1 aligns across 7 bases. The CDR3 length is 15 residues. The V gene's germline CDR1 is SGHRS and CDR2 YFSETQ. J gave up 3 bases and V 4 bases, and 9 bases lay outside the gene matches. CDR3 DNA sequence: TGCGCCAGCAGCGACAATCCAGGGGGTCACACTGAAGCTTTCTTT. The encoded protein is CASSDNPGGHTEAFF.

Here the CDR3 reads CASSLGRLPSYEQYF. The DNA of the CDR3 is TGTGCCAGCAGCTTGGGCCGTCTCCCCTCCTACGAGCAGTACTTC. The gene calls are TRBV5-6 and TRBJ2-7; D remains ambiguous. V lost 0 bases, J lost 0 bases, and 10 bases lay in between. The V gene's germline CDR1 is SGHDT and CDR2 YYEEEE. This CDR3 has 15 residues.

This chain joins TRBV5-1 and TRBJ2-7, with 8 nucleotides matching TRBD1. Germline loops: CDR1 SGHRS, CDR2 YFSETQ. Trimming cost V 4 bases and J 5 bases; bases outside gene matches: 8. This CDR3 spans 14 amino acids. The DNA of the CDR3 is TGCGCCAGCAGCCTGAGAGCAGGGGGCGACGAGCAGTACTTC. This codes for CASSLRAGGDEQYF.

The chain recombines TRBV9 with TRBJ1-6; perhaps TRBD1 as D (5 bases). Germline loops: CDR1 SGDLS, CDR2 YYNGEE. V was trimmed by 4 bases and J by 7 bases, leaving 15 bases between them. The CDR3 sequence is 15 residues long. The CDR3 DNA reads as TGTGCCAGCAGCCCCACCCAGGGATCCAATTCACCCCTCCACTTT. Its translation is CASSPTQGSNSPLHF.

This clone was seen a few times. The rearrangement joins TRBV6-5 to TRBJ2-7; no reliable D call. Germline V gene sequence: CDR1 MNHEY, CDR2 SVGAGI. The V end lost 0 bases, the J end lost 3 bases, and 9 bases lay between the germline ends. The CDR3 loop spans 14 amino acids. CDR3 sequence: CASSYSVQYYEQYF. The CDR3 DNA is TGTGCCAGCAGTTACTCGGTTCAGTACTACGAGCAGTACTTC.

This chain links TRBV11-2 with TRBJ2-3; D may be TRBD1 (6 bases). The CDR3 runs to 14 residues. Germline lookup yields CDR1 SGHAT and CDR2 FQNNGV. The V end lost 4 bases, the J end lost 4 bases, and 12 bases lay between the germline ends. The CDR3 sequence is CASSSDRPPDTQYF. The CDR3 DNA follows: TGTGCCAGCAGCTCCGACAGGCCCCCAGATACGCAGTATTTT.

The rearrangement links TRBV21-1 to TRBJ1-1. TRBV21-1 is classified as a pseudogene. This CDR3 region has 16 residues. The CDR3 loop is CASSMERGCENTEAFF. CDR3 coding DNA: TGTGCCAGCAGTATGGAAAGAGGGTGTGAAAACACTGAAGCTTTCTTT.

CDR3 nucleotide sequence: TGTGCCAGCAGCTTAGGCCAGGGGACCTACAATGAGCAGTTCTTC. It yields the protein CASSLGQGTYNEQFF. The chain combines TRBV11-2 with TRBJ2-1; tentative D call: TRBD1 (6 bases). The V end was cut by 1 base, the J end by 2 bases, with 9 bases between. The CDR3 has 15 residues. The germline gives CDR1 SGHAT, CDR2 FQNNGV.

This chain links TRBV7-9 with TRBJ1-1; 10 positions match TRBD1. This CDR3 has 15 residues. In germline, CDR1 is SEHNR, CDR2 FQNEAQ (reference sequence). Trimming took 8 bases from V and 3 from J; bases not matched to a gene: 9. DNA of the CDR3: TGTGCCAGCTTCTTGGACAGGGGGTTGGACACTGAAGCTTTCTTT. Its translation is CASFLDRGLDTEAFF.

The chain carries TRBV18 and TRBJ2-2; possibly TRBD1 for D (5 bases). The ends were cut back, 3 bases at V and 6 bases at J, with 17 bases in the middle. From germline, CDR1 is KGHSH and CDR2 LQKENI. This CDR3 spans 16 amino acids. The DNA of the CDR3 is TGTGCCAGCTCACCCCAACAGGAACAAGTGGCCGGGGAGCTGTTTTTT. Protein sequence: CASSPQQEQVAGELFF.

This chain connects TRBV2 to TRBJ1-6; 7 bases fit TRBD1. V lost 5 bases, J lost 10 bases, and 8 bases stayed unmatched. Germline V gives CDR1 SNHLY, CDR2 FYNNEI. The CDR3 runs 14 residues. The CDR3 here is CASSSTRGESPLHF. The CDR3 DNA reads TGTGCCAGCAGTAGTACCAGGGGGGAATCACCCCTCCACTTT.

This clone was seen only once. CDR3 bases: TGTGCCAGCAGCATGGGCAGGGGGCGCGAGCAGTACTTC. It translates to CASSMGRGREQYF. The chain carries TRBV7-9 and TRBJ2-7; 8 nucleotides line up with TRBD1. The CDR3 spans 13 residues. From germline, CDR1 is SEHNR and CDR2 FQNEAQ (reference sequence). With 5 bases clipped from V and 6 bases from J, the junction kept 6 bases outside the gene matches. The variable domain in full, with the rest retrieved from reference TRBV7-9 and TRBJ2-7, is DTGVSQNPRHKITKRGQNVTFRCDPISEHNRLYWYRQTLGQGPEFLTYFQNEAQLEKSRLLSDRFSAERPKGSFSTLEIQRTEQGDSAMYLCASSMGRGREQYFGPGTRLTVT.

The V gene is TRBV5-1, the J gene TRBJ2-7; D is tentatively TRBD1 or TRBD2 (6 bases each). Germline V gene lookup returns CDR1 SGHRS and CDR2 YFSETQ. V dropped 2 bases and J dropped 0 bases, with 12 bases sitting between them. This CDR3 contains 15 residues. The CDR3 loop reads CASSFNGGSSYEQYF. The CDR3 nucleotides are TGCGCCAGCAGCTTTAACGGGGGCAGCTCCTACGAGCAGTACTTC.

This clone is a singleton in its sample. This sequence joins TRBV3-1 (or the pseudogene TRBV3-2) and TRBJ1-4; 7 nucleotides align to TRBD1. This CDR3 has 14 amino acids. Germline lookup yields CDR1 LGHDT and CDR2 YNNKEL (reference sequence). V was pared by 5 bases and J by 7 bases, with 7 bases of the junction left unmatched. The CDR3 DNA follows: TGTGCCAGCAGCGACCCTCCAGGGGGTGAAAAACTGTTTTTT. Amino acid sequence: CASSDPPGGEKLFF.

J is TRBJ2-5 and V is TRBV7-8, with 7 bases aligning to TRBD1. This CDR3 spans 13 amino acids. The V segment lost 5 bases and the J segment 5 bases; nucleotides outside the gene matches: 5. Germline loops: CDR1 SGHVS, CDR2 FQNEAQ. The CDR3 sequence is CASSRGGGETQYF. The CDR3 bases are TGTGCCAGCAGCCGAGGGGGCGGGGAGACCCAGTACTTC. The full variable domain, its missing parts supplied by reference TRBV7-8 and TRBJ2-5, is GAGVSQSPRYKVAKRGQDVALRCDPISGHVSLFWYQQALGQGPEFLTYFQNEAQLDKSGLPSDRFFAERPEGSVSTLKIQRTQQEDSAVYLCASSRGGGETQYFGPGTRLLVL.

This clone was observed once. This chain joins TRBV28 and TRBJ2-2, with D unclear. V gave up 8 bases and J gave up 4 bases, with 5 bases separating them. The CDR3 loop spans 11 amino acids. Germline values: CDR1 MDHEN, CDR2 SYDVKM. The CDR3 reads CASGGTGELFF. DNA of the CDR3: TGTGCCAGCGGTGGCACCGGGGAGCTGTTTTTT.

DNA for the CDR3: TGTGCCAGCAGTTCCGCATTAGGCCGACCGGGAACTGAAGCTTTCTTT. Translation gives CASSSALGRPGTEAFF. V gene TRBV6-2 or TRBV6-3 combines with J gene TRBJ1-1; no clear D. Per the germline V gene, CDR1 is MNHEY and CDR2 is SVGEGT. V was clipped by 4 bases and J by 5 bases, with 20 bases between them. CDR3 length equals 16 residues.

The chain combines TRBV3-1 (or the pseudogene TRBV3-2) with TRBJ1-3; D not certain. The CDR3 runs to 14 residues. V lost 3 bases to trimming and J lost 0 bases, with 6 bases between them. CDR1 and CDR2 (germline): LGHDT, YNNKEL (reference sequence). CDR3 DNA: TGTGCCAGCAGCCAGGGCCCCTCTGGAAACACCATATATTTT. Translated: CASSQGPSGNTIYF.

This clone occurred once. J is TRBJ1-2 and V is TRBV7-3; 9 nucleotides line up with TRBD1. The CDR3 covers 15 residues. Germline CDR1 is SGHTA and CDR2 is FQGTGA. Trimming cost V 5 bases and J 4 bases; bases outside gene matches: 8. In nucleotides, the CDR3 is TGTGCCAGCAGCGGGACAGGGTCCTCTATCTATGGCTACACCTTC. It codes for CASSGTGSSIYGYTF. Looking up the rest from reference TRBV7-3 and TRBJ1-2 gives the full variable domain: GAGVSQTPSNKVTEKGKYVELRCDPISGHTALYWYRQSLGQGPEFLIYFQGTGAADDSGLPNDRFFAVRPEGSVSTLKIQRTERGDSAVYLCASSGTGSSIYGYTFGSGTRLTVV.

The chain joins TRBV9 to TRBJ2-1; D is possibly TRBD1 or TRBD2 (6 bases each). V was pared by 4 bases and J by 1 base, with 12 bases between. Germline V gene sequence: CDR1 SGDLS, CDR2 YYNGEE. The length of the CDR3 is 15 residues. The CDR3 loop is CASSSQGTSYNEQFF. CDR3 nucleotide sequence: TGTGCCAGCAGCTCCCAGGGGACTTCCTACAATGAGCAGTTCTTC.

This chain joins TRBV5-1 and TRBJ1-6; D is perhaps TRBD1 (5 bases). CDR1 SGHRS and CDR2 YFSETQ come from the germline V gene. The V end was cut by 3 bases, the J end by 7 bases, with 20 bases between. CDR3 size: 17 residues. For the CDR3, the DNA is TGCGCCAGCAGCTCCCACCCCCGGGACCGTGGGAATTCACCCCTCCACTTT. Residues: CASSSHPRDRGNSPLHF.

The J gene is TRBJ1-2, the V gene TRBV19; no reliable D call. This CDR3 spans 11 amino acids. V dropped 11 bases and J dropped 5 bases, with 12 bases sitting between them. CDR1 and CDR2 (germline): LNHDA, SQIVND (reference sequence). CDR3 nucleotide sequence: TGTGCCGGCAGTTCCCGGTATGGCTACACCTTC. It specifies CAGSSRYGYTF.

The rearrangement uses TRBV28 and TRBJ2-1, with 10 bases lining up with TRBD1. The CDR3 totals 16 residues. CDR1 is MDHEN, CDR2 SYDVKM, per germline. J lost 5 bases, V lost 2 bases, and 6 bases had no gene match. Written as DNA, the CDR3 is TGTGCCAGCAGTTTACCGGGACAGGGGAAACACAATGAGCAGTTCTTC. Encoded protein: CASSLPGQGKHNEQFF. The full variable domain, rest sourced from reference TRBV28 and TRBJ2-1, is DVKVTQSSRYLVKRTGEKVFLECVQDMDHENMFWYRQDPGLGLRLIYFSYDVKMKEKGDIPEGYSVSREKKERFSLILESASTNQTSMYLCASSLPGQGKHNEQFFGPGTRLTVL.

This clone was observed once. The CDR3 DNA reads TGTGCCAGCAGCCCTTTATTCCACGAGCAGTACTTC. It translates to CASSPLFHEQYF. The chain recombines TRBV5-8 with TRBJ2-7; D not resolved. This CDR3 has 12 residues. V lost 4 bases and J 5 bases, leaving 10 bases between the germline ends. Germline V gene sequence: CDR1 SGHTS, CDR2 YDEGEE. The entire variable domain, with the rest obtained from reference TRBV5-8 and TRBJ2-7, is as follows: EAGVTQSPTHLIKTRGQQATLRCSPISGHTSVYWYQQALGLGLQFLLWYDEGEERNRGNFPPRFSGRQFPNYSSELNVNALELEDSALYLCASSPLFHEQYFGPGTRLTVT.

This chain joins TRBV19 and TRBJ2-7; TRBD2 agrees at 9 bases. This CDR3 is built from 13 residues. The V and J ends lost 8 bases and 3 bases, in that order; junction bases with no gene match: 5. The germline CDR1 and CDR2 sequences are LNHDA and SQIVND (reference sequence). The CDR3 region is CASASGTYYEQYF. CDR3 DNA sequence: TGTGCCAGTGCTAGCGGGACTTACTACGAGCAGTACTTC.

The chain is built from TRBV2 and TRBJ2-6, with no clear D. Germline-derived CDR1 and CDR2 are SNHLY and FYNNEI. V was shortened by 7 bases and J by 0 bases, with 10 bases between the two germline ends. The CDR3 spans 15 residues. Here the CDR3 reads CASKEKFSGANVLTF. The CDR3 bases are TGTGCCAGCAAGGAAAAATTCTCTGGGGCCAACGTCCTGACTTTC.

The chain couples TRBV25-1 to TRBJ2-2; D remains unclear. Germline CDR1 is MGHDK and CDR2 is SYGVNS. With 6 bases removed from V and 4 bases from J, the gap between germline ends came to 12 bases. The CDR3 length is 14 residues. The CDR3 region is CASSIQLPTGELFF. In nucleotides, the CDR3 is TGTGCCAGCAGCATTCAGCTGCCCACCGGGGAGCTGTTTTTT.

This clone occurred once. The rearrangement links TRBV3-1 (or the pseudogene TRBV3-2) to TRBJ2-7, with no clear D. V was shortened by 1 base and J by 6 bases, with 10 bases between the two germline ends. Germline assignment: CDR1 LGHDT and CDR2 YNNKEL (reference sequence). This CDR3 has 13 amino acids. CDR3 amino acids: CASSQVIAAEQYF. The DNA of the CDR3 is TGTGCCAGCAGCCAAGTGATTGCGGCCGAGCAGTACTTC.

This clone was detected once. V is TRBV5-1 and J is TRBJ2-7, with a tentative D call TRBD2 (6 bases). Germline V lookup: CDR1 SGHRS, CDR2 YFSETQ. The CDR3 spans 15 residues. Trimming removed 0 bases from V and 3 bases from J, with 13 bases in between. The CDR3, as DNA: TGCGCCAGCAGCTTGGGACGGGGGAGCTTCTACGAGCAGTACTTC. It encodes CASSLGRGSFYEQYF.

This clone was detected once. The CDR3, as DNA: TGCAGTGCTAGTAAAAGCTTTAATCAGCCCCAGCATTTT. It codes for CSASKSFNQPQHF. V and J are TRBV20-1 and TRBJ1-5; D gene unclear. The CDR3 extends over 13 amino acids. With 3 bases removed from V and 4 bases from J, the gap between germline ends came to 10 bases. The germline V gene has CDR1 DFQATT and CDR2 SNEGSKA (reference sequence).

The gene calls are TRBV4-2 and TRBJ2-7, with TRBD2 matching over 11 bases. J lost 3 bases, V lost 1 base, and 2 bases had no gene match. Germline loops: CDR1 LGHNA, CDR2 YNFKEQ. This CDR3 contains 15 residues. The CDR3 DNA sequence: TGTGCCAGCAGCCAAGTAGGGACTAGCGGCTACGAGCAGTACTTC. Translated: CASSQVGTSGYEQYF.